This TCR beta chain was identified in a study of blood T cell repertoires in COVID-19. For the study at large: Acute and convalescent COVID-19 specimens originated in the United States, Italy and Spain.

CDR3 length equals 16 residues. Germline lookup yields CDR1 SGHTA and CDR2 FQGNSA. V was clipped by 1 base and J by 7 bases; unmatched bases: 5. Those enrolled in Seattle joined during active infection and were followed longitudinally afterward. The authors' processing: Scientists estimated how many nucleated cells there were by amplifying reference gene primers. TCRdb's copy holds only in-frame clones and misses some; the assay was immunoSEQ multiplex PCR. V, J and clone size are those of that table, while D and trimming were read from the DNA. The table includes roughly 150,000 clones, approximately 81% detected once.

This TCR came from a woman in her fifties or sixties with COVID-19, enrolled during active disease. The genes are TRBV7-2 and TRBJ2-2; TRBD2 matches 11 bases. Sample: peripheral blood. In nucleotides, the CDR3 is TGTGCCAGCAGCTTAGTAGCGGGAGGGCCATACGGGGAGCTGTTTTTT. Protein: CASSLVAGGPYGELFF.